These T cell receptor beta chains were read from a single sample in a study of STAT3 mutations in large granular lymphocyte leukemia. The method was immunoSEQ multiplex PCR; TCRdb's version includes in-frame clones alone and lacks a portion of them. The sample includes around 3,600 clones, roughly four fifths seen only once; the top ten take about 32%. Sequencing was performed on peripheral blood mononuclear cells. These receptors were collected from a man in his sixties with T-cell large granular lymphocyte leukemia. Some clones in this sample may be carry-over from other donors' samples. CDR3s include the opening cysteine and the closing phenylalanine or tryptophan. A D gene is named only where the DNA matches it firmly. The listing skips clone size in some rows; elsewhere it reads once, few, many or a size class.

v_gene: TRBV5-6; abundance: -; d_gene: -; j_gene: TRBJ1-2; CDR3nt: TGTGCCAGCAGCCTCCTCACAGGGTCTAACTATGGCTACACCTTC; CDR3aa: CASSLLTGSNYGYTF
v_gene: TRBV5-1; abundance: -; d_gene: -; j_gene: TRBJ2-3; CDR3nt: TGCGCCAGCAGCGGCGGGACGGCTGACACAGATACGCAGTATTTT; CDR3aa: CASSGGTADTDTQYF
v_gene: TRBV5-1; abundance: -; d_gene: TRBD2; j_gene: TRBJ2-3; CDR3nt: TGCGCCAGCAGCTTGGGACTAGCGGGCACAGATACGCAGTATTTT; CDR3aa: CASSLGLAGTDTQYF
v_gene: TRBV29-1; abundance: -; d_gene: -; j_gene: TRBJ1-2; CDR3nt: TGCAGCGTTGATGGGGGGGCCGGCTATGGCTACACCTTC; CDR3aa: CSVDGGAGYGYTF
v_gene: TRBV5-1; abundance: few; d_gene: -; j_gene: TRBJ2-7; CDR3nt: TGCGCCAGCAGCTTGGGAGACGAGCAGTACTTC; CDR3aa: CASSLGDEQYF
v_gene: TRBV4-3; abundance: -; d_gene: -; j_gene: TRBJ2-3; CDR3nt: TGCGCCAGCAGCCAAGACGGGGGCGGACTAGACCCTACGCAGTATTTT; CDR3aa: CASSQDGGGLDPTQYF
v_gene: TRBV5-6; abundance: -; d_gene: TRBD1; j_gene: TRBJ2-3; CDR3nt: TGTGCCAGCAGCCTCGGACAGGCCCCACTACAGTATTTT; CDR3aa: CASSLGQAPLQYF
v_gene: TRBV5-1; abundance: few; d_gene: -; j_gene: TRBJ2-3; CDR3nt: TGCGCCAGCTCTCTAGCGACAGATACGCAGTATTTT; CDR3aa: CASSLATDTQYF
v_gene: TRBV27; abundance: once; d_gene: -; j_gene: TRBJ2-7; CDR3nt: TGTGCCAGCAGCCCTCGGGGCCTGATCTCCTACGAGCAGTACTTC; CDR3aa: CASSPRGLISYEQYF
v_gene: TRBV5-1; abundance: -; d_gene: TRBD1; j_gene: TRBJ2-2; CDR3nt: TGCGCCAGCAGCACCCGGGACAGTAACACCGGGGAGCTGTTTTTT; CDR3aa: CASSTRDSNTGELFF
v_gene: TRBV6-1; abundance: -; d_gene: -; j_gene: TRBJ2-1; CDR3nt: TGTGCCAGCAGTGAAGTCGAGGGTATCGTGCAGTTCTTC; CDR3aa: CASSEVEGIVQFF
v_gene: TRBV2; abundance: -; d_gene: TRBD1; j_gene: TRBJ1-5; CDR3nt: TGTGCCAGCAGTGGGACAGGGGTGGATCAGCCCCAGCATTTT; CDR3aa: CASSGTGVDQPQHF
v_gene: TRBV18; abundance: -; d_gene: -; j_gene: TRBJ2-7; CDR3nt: TGTGCCAGCTCACCATCCCGAATACAGAAGTTCTACGAGCAGTACTTC; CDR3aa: CASSPSRIQKFYEQYF
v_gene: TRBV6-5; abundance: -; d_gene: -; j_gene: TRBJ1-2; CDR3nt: TGTGCCAGCAGTTACGACAGAAACTATGGCTACACCTTC; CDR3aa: CASSYDRNYGYTF
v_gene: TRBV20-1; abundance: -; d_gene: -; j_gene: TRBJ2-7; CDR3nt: TGCAGTGCTAGAGATCAATTCGTGCAGTACTTC; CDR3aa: CSARDQFVQYF
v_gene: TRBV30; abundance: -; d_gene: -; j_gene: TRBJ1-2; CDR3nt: TGTGCCTGGAGTGTATCCCTCCTAGGGGGTGATGGCTACACCTTC; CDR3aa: CAWSVSLLGGDGYTF
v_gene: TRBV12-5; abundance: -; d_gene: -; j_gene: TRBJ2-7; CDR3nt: TGTGCTAGTGGTCACGGTTACGAGCAGTACTTC; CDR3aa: CASGHGYEQYF
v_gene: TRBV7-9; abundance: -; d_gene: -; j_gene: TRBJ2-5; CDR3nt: TGTGCCAGCAGCCGTGAAGGAGAGACCCAGTACTTC; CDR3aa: CASSREGETQYF
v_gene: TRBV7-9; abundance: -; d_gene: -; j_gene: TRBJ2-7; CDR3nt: TGTGCCAGCAGCTTAGACACAGATTCCGAGCAGTACTTC; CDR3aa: CASSLDTDSEQYF
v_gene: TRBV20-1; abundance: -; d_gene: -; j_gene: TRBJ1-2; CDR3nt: TGCAGTGCTAGGCAAATCTATGGCTACACCTTC; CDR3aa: CSARQIYGYTF
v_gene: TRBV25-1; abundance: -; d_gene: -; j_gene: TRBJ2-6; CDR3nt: TGTGCCAGCAGTGTTAACACTTTAAGCTCTGGGGCCAACGTCCTGACTTTC; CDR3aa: CASSVNTLSSGANVLTF
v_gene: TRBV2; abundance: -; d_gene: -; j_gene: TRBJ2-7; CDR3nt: TGTGCCAGCAGACCACAGGGTTCAGCCTACGAGCAGTACTTC; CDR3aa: CASRPQGSAYEQYF
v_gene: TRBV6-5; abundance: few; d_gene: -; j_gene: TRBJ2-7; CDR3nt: TGTGCCAGCACGGTATTTGGGAGTTACGAGCAGTACTTC; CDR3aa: CASTVFGSYEQYF
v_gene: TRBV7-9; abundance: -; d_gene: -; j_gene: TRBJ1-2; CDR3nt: TGTGCCAGCAGTGCACAAAACTATGGCTACACCTTC; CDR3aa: CASSAQNYGYTF
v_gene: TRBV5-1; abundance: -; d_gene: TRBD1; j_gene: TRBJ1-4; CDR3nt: TGCGCCAGCAGCTGGGGACAGGGGGATGAAAAACTGTTTTTT; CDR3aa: CASSWGQGDEKLFF
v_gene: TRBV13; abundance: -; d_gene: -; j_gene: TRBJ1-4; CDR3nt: TGTGCCAGCAGCTTTTCGGGGTCCGGTGATAATGAAAAACTGTTTTTT; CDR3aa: CASSFSGSGDNEKLFF
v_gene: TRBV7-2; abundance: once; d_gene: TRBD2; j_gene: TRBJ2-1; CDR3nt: TGTGCCAGCAGCTTAAACGGGGGGGGGCGTGAGCAGTTCTTC; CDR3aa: CASSLNGGGREQFF
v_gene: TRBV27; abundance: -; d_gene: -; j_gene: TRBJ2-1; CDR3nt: TGTGCCAGCAGTTTCCTTCAGGTGATCCATGAGCAGTTCTTC; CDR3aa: CASSFLQVIHEQFF
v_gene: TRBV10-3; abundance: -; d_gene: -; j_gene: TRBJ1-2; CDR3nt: TGTGCCATCCAGGGAACAGGGACCTCCTATGGCTACACCTTC; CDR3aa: CAIQGTGTSYGYTF
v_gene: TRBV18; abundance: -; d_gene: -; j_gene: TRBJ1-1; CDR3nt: TGTGCCAGCTCGCTGGGGGGGATTGCTGAAGCTTTCTTT; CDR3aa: CASSLGGIAEAFF
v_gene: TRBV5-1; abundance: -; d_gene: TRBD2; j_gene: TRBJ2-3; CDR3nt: TGCGCCAGCAGCTTCCCGACTAGCGGGGATACGCAGTATTTT; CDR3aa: CASSFPTSGDTQYF
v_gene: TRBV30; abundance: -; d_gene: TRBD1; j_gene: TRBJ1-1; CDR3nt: TGTGCCTGGAGTATCTCGGACAGGGATGAAGCTTTCTTT; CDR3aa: CAWSISDRDEAFF
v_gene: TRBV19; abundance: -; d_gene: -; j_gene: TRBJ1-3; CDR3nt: TGTGCCAGTAGTAAGAGCCCAACGGCCGGAAACACCATATATTTT; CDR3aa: CASSKSPTAGNTIYF
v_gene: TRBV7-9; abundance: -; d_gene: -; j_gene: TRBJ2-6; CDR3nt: TGTGCCAGCAGCGCGGTGGACGGGGCCAACGTCCTGACTTTC; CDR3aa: CASSAVDGANVLTF
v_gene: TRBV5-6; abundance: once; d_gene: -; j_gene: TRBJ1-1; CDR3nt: TGTGCCAGCAGCTTGGAAGGGGCTAGGAGGGCTTTCTTT; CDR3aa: CASSLEGARRAFF
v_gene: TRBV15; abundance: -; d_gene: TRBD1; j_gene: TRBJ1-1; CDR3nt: TGTGCCACCAGCAGGCTCGACAGGGGGCGGGCGACTGAAGCTTTCTTT; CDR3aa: CATSRLDRGRATEAFF
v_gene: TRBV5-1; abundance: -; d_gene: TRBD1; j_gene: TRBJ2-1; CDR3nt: TGCGCCAGCAGCTTGGGACAGGGTTCGGATGAGCAGTTCTTC; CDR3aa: CASSLGQGSDEQFF
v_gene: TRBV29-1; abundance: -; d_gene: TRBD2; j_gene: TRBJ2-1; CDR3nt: TGCAGCGCTGGACTAGCGGGGTCCTACAATGAGCAGTTCTTC; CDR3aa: CSAGLAGSYNEQFF
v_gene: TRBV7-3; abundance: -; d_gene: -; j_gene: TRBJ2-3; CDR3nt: TGTGCCAGCAGCTTAATTGGTGGGTTCGGCGATACGCAGTATTTT; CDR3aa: CASSLIGGFGDTQYF
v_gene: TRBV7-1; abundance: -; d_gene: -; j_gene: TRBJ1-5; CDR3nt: TGTGCCAGCAGCTCAACCCGGCAGGGAGACGGTCAGCCCCAGCATTTT; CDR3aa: CASSSTRQGDGQPQHF
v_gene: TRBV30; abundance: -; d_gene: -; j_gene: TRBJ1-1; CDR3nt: TGTGCCTGGGCCCTTAAAGGGGCAGGCACTGAAGCTTTCTTT; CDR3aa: CAWALKGAGTEAFF
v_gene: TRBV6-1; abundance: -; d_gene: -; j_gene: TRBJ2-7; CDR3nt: TGTGCCAGCAGTGAGCGGGACGCCTCCTACGAGCAGTACTTC; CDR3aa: CASSERDASYEQYF
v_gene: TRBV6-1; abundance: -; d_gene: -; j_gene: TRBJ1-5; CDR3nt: TGTGCCAGCAGTGAACCTTCTCAGCCCCAGCATTTT; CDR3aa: CASSEPSQPQHF
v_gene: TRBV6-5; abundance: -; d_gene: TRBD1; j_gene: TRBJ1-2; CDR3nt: TGTGCCAGCAGTGAAGACAGGGTGGCAGGCTACACCTTC; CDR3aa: CASSEDRVAGYTF
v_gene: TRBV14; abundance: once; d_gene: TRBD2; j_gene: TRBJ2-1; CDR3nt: TGTGCCAGCAGCCCGCTGTCGACTAGCTGGGTACGCAATGAGCAGTTCTTC; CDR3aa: CASSPLSTSWVRNEQFF
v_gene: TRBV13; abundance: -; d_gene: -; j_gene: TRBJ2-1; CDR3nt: TGTGCCAGCAGCTTAGCAGCAGCGTCCTACAATGAGCAGTTCTTC; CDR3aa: CASSLAAASYNEQFF
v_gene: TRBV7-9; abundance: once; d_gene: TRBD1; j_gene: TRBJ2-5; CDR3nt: TGTGCCAGCAGCCGAGATGGACAGGGGAAAGAGACCCAGTACTTC; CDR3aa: CASSRDGQGKETQYF
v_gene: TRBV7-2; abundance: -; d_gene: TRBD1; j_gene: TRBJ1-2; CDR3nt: TGTGCCAGCAGCTTCGGGACAGGGAACTATGGCTACACCTTC; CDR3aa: CASSFGTGNYGYTF
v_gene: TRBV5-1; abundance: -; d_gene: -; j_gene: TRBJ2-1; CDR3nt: TGCGCCAGCAGCTTTGGGGACGGAGAAAACAATGAGCAGTTCTTC; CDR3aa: CASSFGDGENNEQFF
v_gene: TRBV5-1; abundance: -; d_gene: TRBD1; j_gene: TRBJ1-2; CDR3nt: TGCGCCAGCAGCGCCGGGACAGCCGGTGGCTACACCTTC; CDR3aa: CASSAGTAGGYTF
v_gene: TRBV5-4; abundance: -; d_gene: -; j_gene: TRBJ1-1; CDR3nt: TGTGCCAGCAGCTTGCCCCTCTCCACTGAAGCTTTCTTT; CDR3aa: CASSLPLSTEAFF
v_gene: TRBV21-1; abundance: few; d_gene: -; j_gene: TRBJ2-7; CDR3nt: TGTGCCAGCAGCAAGCCGCGGAGAGGACCACGGACCCGGGAGCAGTACTTC; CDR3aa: CASSKPRRGPRTREQYF
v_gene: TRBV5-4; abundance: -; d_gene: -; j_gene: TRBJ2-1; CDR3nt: TGTGCCAGCAGCTTGGGACTCTGGAACCTAGTCTACAATGAGCAGTTCTTC; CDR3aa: CASSLGLWNLVYNEQFF
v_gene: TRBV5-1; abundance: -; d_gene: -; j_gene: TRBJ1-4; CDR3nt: TGCGCCAGCAGCCCGCGGCAGGGATGGGGAGCAACTAATGAAAAACTGTTTTTT; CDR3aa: CASSPRQGWGATNEKLFF
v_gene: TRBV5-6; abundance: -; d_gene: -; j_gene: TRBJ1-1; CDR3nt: TGTGCCAGCAGCTTGAGGCAGGGCCAAAAGGAGGCTTTCTTT; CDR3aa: CASSLRQGQKEAFF
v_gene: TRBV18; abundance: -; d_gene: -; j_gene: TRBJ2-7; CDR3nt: TGTGCCAGCTCACCTTACAAGGTCTACGAGCAGTACTTC; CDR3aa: CASSPYKVYEQYF